This TCR beta chain was obtained from a study of cytomegalovirus exposure and HLA in healthy donors. Findings of the study overall: A later analysis linked a missense DCLRE1C variant to TCR beta V- and J-gene trimming.

It was with 60 Vbeta and 13 Jbeta primers that the PCR ran. The data were produced by immunoSEQ multiplex PCR, yet TCRdb's version contains in-frame clones alone and is incomplete. The sample lists about 50,000 clones; about three quarters were seen once. Between the trimmed V and J ends, which lost 2 bases and 3 bases, there was a span of 11 bases. This CDR3 contains 15 residues. Looked up from germline, CDR1 is MDHEN and CDR2 is SYDVKM. Details on this clone: Its antigen remains unidentified.

This chain links TRBV28 with TRBJ1-3; a possible D gene is TRBD1 (5 bases). The sequence was obtained from a man aged 30 to 39 in good health and CMV-seropositive. Sequencing used PBMCs. The CDR3 sequence: CASSLGQGIGNTIYF. The CDR3 DNA reads as TGTGCCAGCAGTTTAGGGCAGGGTATTGGAAACACCATATATTTT.